The source of this T cell receptor beta chain is a study of T cells in women clearing cervical HPV infection. The table came from immunoSEQ multiplex PCR; TCRdb's copy has only in-frame clones and leaves some out. This sample lists fewer than 30,000 clones; its ten largest clones have approximately 5.4%. Points on this clone: Its antigen remains unidentified. The observed sequence ends 3 residues before the CDR3 terminus, with the missing tail filled in from the germline J gene.

Trimming at V came to 7 bases and at J to 7 bases, leaving 7 bases not matched to a gene. This CDR3 is 14 amino acids long. CDR1 SNHLY and CDR2 FYNNEI come from the germline V gene. MY09/MY11 PCR detected cervical HPV DNA; dot-blot assigned genotypes. General observations from the study: Repertoire richness, not evenness, was significantly elevated in CIN3+ cases versus controls.

This clonotype was obtained from a woman between 18 and 69 years old with a cervical HPV16 infection that either progressed to CIN3+ or cleared (not recorded which). Sequencing input: blood buffy coat. V usage is TRBV2 and J usage is TRBJ1-6, with TRBD1 matching 7 bases. CDR3 sequence: CASIRDSLNSPLHF. The sequenced CDR3 bases are TGTGCCAGCATCCGGGACAGCTTGAATTCACCC.